A single sample is the source of the 2 T cell receptor beta chains below, sequenced in a study of T-cell memory formation after mild COVID-19. TCRdb reprocessed the 5' RACE reads with MiXCR, giving one entry per CDR3 protein. The table includes some 69,000 distinct CDR3 sequences, roughly a sixth detected once. Sample: PBMCs or a T cell subset sorted from them (not recorded which). The receptors here all came from an adult woman who had mild COVID-19 (a few samples of this study predate the infection). Cell type and time point are not known.

In its sample, this clonotype was seen a few times. V usage is TRBV12-3 or TRBV12-4 and J usage is TRBJ2-5; 7 bases are shared with TRBD1. The ends lost 5 bases at V and 4 bases at J; junction bases unmatched: 13. The CDR3 contains 16 residues. This chain's CDR3 is CASSPSTGSPGETQYF. CDR3 nucleotide sequence: TGTGCCAGCAGTCCCTCGACAGGGAGTCCGGGAGAGACCCAGTACTTC.

The rearrangement uses TRBV7-9 and TRBJ2-7; D is unclear. Trimming left V 1 base short and J 3 bases short, with 10 bases between. Germline loops: CDR1 SEHNR, CDR2 FQNEAQ (reference sequence). The CDR3 spans 14 residues. The CDR3 loop reads CASSLVGSGYEQYF. In DNA form, the CDR3 reads TGTGCCAGCAGCTTAGTGGGCTCCGGCTACGAGCAGTACTTC.